These 23 T cell receptor beta chains were sequenced from one sample in a study of Graves' ophthalmopathy and Graves' hyperthyroidism. The study amplified TCR beta CDR3 regions using RNA transcripts. First-round RT-PCR employed HTBI primers, with a second-round multiplex PCR after it. TCRdb reanalysed the multiplex PCR reads using MiXCR and keeps one entry per CDR3 protein. This table holds 900,000 to 1,200,000 distinct CDR3 sequences, roughly 35% found once. Sequenced sample: peripheral blood or thyroid tissue (not recorded which). These receptor sequences come from an adult man with Graves' hyperthyroidism.

This clonotype occurred a few times. The genes are TRBV27 and TRBJ1-5; D might be TRBD1 (5 bases). CDR3 length: 14 amino acids. The germline V gene encodes CDR1 MNHEY and CDR2 SMNVEV (reference sequence). V was cut by 6 bases and J by 6 bases, with 15 bases left in between. The CDR3 is CASRSAGLRQPQHF. The CDR3 DNA reads TGTGCCAGCAGATCCGCAGGGCTCCGTCAGCCCCAGCATTTT.

CDR3 loop: CASSESQGLEETQYF. DNA for the CDR3: TGTGCCAGCAGTGAGTCCCAGGGACTAGAAGAGACCCAGTACTTC. V gene TRBV25-1 combines with J gene TRBJ2-5; 8 bases agree with TRBD2. V lost 3 bases to trimming and J lost 3 bases; unmatched junction nucleotides: 6. The CDR3 length is 15 residues. CDR1 is MGHDK and CDR2 is SYGVNS in the germline V gene.

With respect to this clonotype: An end of the junction does not agree with germline; a read error may underlie this. The chain employs TRBV7-9 and TRBJ1-2; a weak D match, TRBD1 (5 bases). Germline assignment: CDR1 SEHNR and CDR2 FQNEAQ (reference sequence). This CDR3 is built from 14 residues. In DNA, the CDR3 is TGTGTCAGCAGCCCGGGGGGTTCGAACTATGGCTACACCTTC. Translated: CVSSPGGSNYGYTF.

In its sample, this clonotype was seen many times. The rearrangement uses TRBV10-3 and TRBJ2-7; 9 nucleotides agree with TRBD1. Germline trimming cut 10 bases from V and 2 bases from J; bases unmatched to any gene: 6. The CDR3 spans 13 residues. CDR1 and CDR2 (germline): ENHRY, SYGVKD. The CDR3 sequence: CATSGTGTYEQYF. The CDR3, as DNA: TGTGCCACTTCCGGGACAGGGACCTACGAGCAGTACTTC.

This clonotype was seen repeatedly, ten times or more. The gene calls are TRBV2 and TRBJ2-2; no clear D. The CDR3 has 13 residues. The V gene's germline CDR1 is SNHLY and CDR2 FYNNEI. The germline V and J ends were trimmed by 4 bases and 3 bases, with 6 bases remaining between them. CDR3 coding DNA: TGTGCCAGCAGTGCCCTTTACACCGGGGAGCTGTTTTTT. This sequence encodes CASSALYTGELFF.

The rearrangement links TRBV29-1 to TRBJ2-7; 12 nucleotides agree with TRBD2. CDR1 is SQVTM and CDR2 is ANQGSEA in the germline V gene. J was trimmed by 0 bases and V by 4 bases; bases with no gene match: 4. This CDR3 is built from 15 residues. The CDR3 region is CSVGTSGIRSYEQYF. The CDR3 bases are TGCAGCGTTGGGACTAGCGGGATCCGCTCCTACGAGCAGTACTTC.

This clonotype was recorded at least ten times. CDR3: CASSFDRAFSSEQYF. The CDR3 nucleotides read TGTGCCAGCAGCTTCGACAGGGCTTTCTCTAGCGAGCAGTACTTC. The chain carries TRBV7-2 and TRBJ2-7; 7 bases map to TRBD1. With 3 bases clipped from V and 6 bases from J, the junction kept 11 bases outside the gene matches. This CDR3 is built from 15 residues. CDR1 SGHTA and CDR2 FQGNSA come from the germline V gene.

This clonotype was counted at least ten times. The chain employs TRBV14 and TRBJ1-2, with a weak D call TRBD1 (6 bases). Germline CDR1 reads SGHDN; CDR2 reads FVKESK. The CDR3 extends over 12 amino acids. Trimming left V 4 bases short and J 7 bases short, with 10 bases between. This chain's CDR3 is CASSPNRVGYTF. The CDR3 nucleotides read TGTGCCAGCAGCCCAAACAGGGTTGGCTACACCTTC.

To note about this clonotype: Its ends do not fully match the called genes, so a read error is possible. The chain is built from TRBV10-3 and TRBJ2-7; 8 bases are a match to TRBD1. The CDR3 sequence is 17 residues long. CDR1 is ENHRY, CDR2 SYGVKD, per germline. CDR3 residues: CAISEPRQGQFLDEQCF. The CDR3 DNA follows: TGTGCCATCAGTGAGCCGAGACAGGGGCAATTTCTCGACGAGCAGTGCTTC.

The chain uses TRBV12-3 or TRBV12-4 and TRBJ1-5; D is unclear. The CDR3 has 13 amino acids. V gave up 2 bases and J gave up 9 bases, with 11 bases separating them. Written as DNA, the CDR3 is TGTGCCAGCAGTTTATCCCAGCCTCGGCCCCAGCATTTT. Protein: CASSLSQPRPQHF.

This clonotype came up many times. The V and J genes are TRBV9 and TRBJ2-7; 7 nucleotides match TRBD1. V was pared by 1 base and J by 7 bases, with 8 bases of the junction left unmatched. The CDR3 runs 14 residues. From germline, CDR1 is SGDLS and CDR2 YYNGEE. CDR3 nucleotides: TGTGCCAGCAGCGTACAGGGGGATATCGGGGAGCAGTACTTC. This sequence encodes CASSVQGDIGEQYF.

At least ten counts were recorded for this clonotype. The chain joins TRBV24-1 to TRBJ1-5, with a possible D match to TRBD1 (5 bases). Germline V gives CDR1 KGHDR, CDR2 SFDVKD. The CDR3 totals 12 residues. The V and J ends lost 3 bases and 10 bases respectively, with 9 bases between them. For the CDR3, the DNA is TGTGCCACCAGTGATACAGGTGGACCCCAGCATTTT. It codes for CATSDTGGPQHF.

This sequence joins TRBV20-1 and TRBJ1-2, with no clear D. This CDR3 region has 17 residues. The V and J ends lost 3 bases and 4 bases respectively, with 24 bases between them. Germline CDR1 and CDR2: DFQATT and SNEGSKA (reference sequence). Written as DNA, the CDR3 is TGCAGTGCTAGGACGGCTGTAACCTATGGCTACACCTATGGCTACACCTTC. Residues: CSARTAVTYGYTYGYTF.

The table lists this clonotype with many counts. The V gene is TRBV4-3, the J gene TRBJ1-2; D is possibly TRBD1 (6 bases). V lost 4 bases, J lost 2 bases, and 14 bases lay in between. CDR3 length: 15 amino acids. Germline-derived CDR1 and CDR2 are LGHNA and YSLEER. The CDR3 loop reads CASSPRQALNYGYTF. The CDR3 region has the DNA TGCGCCAGCAGCCCTCGACAGGCCCTGAACTATGGCTACACCTTC.

This sequence joins TRBV3-1 and TRBJ1-1; D not certain. This CDR3 has 12 residues. Germline V gene sequence: CDR1 LGHDT, CDR2 YNNKEL (reference sequence). V lost 4 bases and J lost 6, with 9 bases in between. CDR3 residues: CASSPMDAEAFF. The CDR3 nucleotides read TGTGCCAGCAGCCCAATGGATGCTGAAGCTTTCTTT.

There are many counts of this clonotype. The V gene is TRBV29-1, the J gene TRBJ2-7, with TRBD1 matching 9 bases. The germline V gene encodes CDR1 SQVTM and CDR2 ANQGSEA. J was trimmed by 9 bases and V by 3 bases; bases with no gene match: 0. The CDR3 sequence is 10 residues long. For the CDR3, the DNA is TGCAGCGTTGAGACAGGGGGGCAGTACTTC. Protein sequence: CSVETGGQYF.

This clonotype was observed many times. This chain uses TRBV10-3 with TRBJ2-7; D ambiguous. The V gene lost 3 bases and the J gene lost 2 bases, with 8 bases spanning the gap. This CDR3 contains 13 residues. Germline V gene lookup returns CDR1 ENHRY and CDR2 SYGVKD. The CDR3 is CAISDSVTYEQYF. Written as DNA, the CDR3 is TGTGCCATCAGTGACAGTGTGACCTACGAGCAGTACTTC.

The chain combines TRBV29-1 with TRBJ1-4, with D perhaps matching TRBD1 (5 bases). CDR3 length equals 17 residues. Germline-derived CDR1 and CDR2 are SQVTM and ANQGSEA. V shed 6 bases and J shed 8 bases, with 28 bases lying between them. The CDR3, as DNA: TGCAGCGTGACGACCGGCAGTAGGGTCGAGCAGGGAGAAAAACTGTTTTTT. Its translation is CSVTTGSRVEQGEKLFF. Filled out from reference TRBV29-1 and TRBJ1-4, the complete variable domain reads SAVISQKPSRDICQRGTSLTIQCQVDSQVTMMFWYRQQPGQSLTLIATANQGSEATYESGFVIDKFPISRPNLTFSTLTVSNMSPEDSSIYLCSVTTGSRVEQGEKLFFGSGTQLSVL.

This clonotype appeared once. The chain uses TRBV11-2 and TRBJ1-3; tentatively, D is TRBD1 (5 bases). Germline values: CDR1 SGHAT, CDR2 FQNNGV. Trimming removed 2 bases at V and 0 bases at J, with 8 bases between. This CDR3 region has 15 residues. The CDR3 region is CASSLRGISGNTIYF. The DNA of the CDR3 is TGTGCCAGCAGCTTACGGGGGATCTCTGGAAACACCATATATTTT.

The V call is TRBV29-1, the J call TRBJ1-5, with TRBD1 as a possible D gene (5 bases). This CDR3 contains 13 residues. Germline V gives CDR1 SQVTM, CDR2 ANQGSEA. CDR3 residues: CSFTQGFNQPQHF. For the CDR3, the DNA is TGCAGTTTCACTCAGGGCTTCAATCAGCCCCAGCATTTT.

A few counts support this clonotype. The rearrangement uses TRBV6-5 and TRBJ2-7, with D tentatively TRBD2 (5 bases). Trimming removed 6 bases at V and 2 bases at J, with 11 bases between. Germline loops: CDR1 MNHEY, CDR2 SVGAGI. The CDR3 has 13 residues. The CDR3 region is CASRYIGTYEQYF. Written as DNA, the CDR3 is TGTGCCAGCAGATATATCGGGACCTACGAGCAGTACTTC.

The chain's CDR3 is CASTQDPNTEAFF. CDR3 DNA: TGTGCCAGCACGCAGGACCCCAACACTGAAGCTTTCTTT. The chain combines TRBV7-9 with TRBJ1-1, with D hard to call. Germline values: CDR1 SEHNR, CDR2 FQNEAQ (reference sequence). CDR3 size: 13 residues. The V end was cut by 7 bases, the J end by 2 bases, with 11 bases between.

The chain carries TRBV2 and TRBJ2-7; D remains ambiguous. V was shortened by 8 bases and J by 2 bases, with 10 bases between the two germline ends. This CDR3 region has 12 residues. CDR1 is SNHLY, CDR2 FYNNEI, per germline. The CDR3: CASSPFPYEQYF. Here the CDR3 DNA reads TGTGCCAGCTCACCTTTTCCCTACGAGCAGTACTTC.